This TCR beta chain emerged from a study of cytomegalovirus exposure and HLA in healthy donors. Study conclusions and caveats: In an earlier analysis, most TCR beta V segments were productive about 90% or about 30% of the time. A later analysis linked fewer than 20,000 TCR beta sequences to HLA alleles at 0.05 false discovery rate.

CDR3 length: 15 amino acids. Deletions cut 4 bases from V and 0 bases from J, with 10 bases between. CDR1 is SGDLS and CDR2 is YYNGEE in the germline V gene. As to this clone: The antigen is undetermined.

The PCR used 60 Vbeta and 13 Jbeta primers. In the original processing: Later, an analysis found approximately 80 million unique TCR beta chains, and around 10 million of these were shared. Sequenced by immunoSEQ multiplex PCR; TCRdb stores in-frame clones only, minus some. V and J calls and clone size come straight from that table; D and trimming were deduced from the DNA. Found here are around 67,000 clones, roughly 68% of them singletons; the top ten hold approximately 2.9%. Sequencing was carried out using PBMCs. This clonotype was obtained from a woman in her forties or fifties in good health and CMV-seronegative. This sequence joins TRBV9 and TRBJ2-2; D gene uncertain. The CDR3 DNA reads TGTGCCAGCAGCTCGACTGCGACGAACACCGGGGAGCTGTTTTTT. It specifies CASSSTATNTGELFF.